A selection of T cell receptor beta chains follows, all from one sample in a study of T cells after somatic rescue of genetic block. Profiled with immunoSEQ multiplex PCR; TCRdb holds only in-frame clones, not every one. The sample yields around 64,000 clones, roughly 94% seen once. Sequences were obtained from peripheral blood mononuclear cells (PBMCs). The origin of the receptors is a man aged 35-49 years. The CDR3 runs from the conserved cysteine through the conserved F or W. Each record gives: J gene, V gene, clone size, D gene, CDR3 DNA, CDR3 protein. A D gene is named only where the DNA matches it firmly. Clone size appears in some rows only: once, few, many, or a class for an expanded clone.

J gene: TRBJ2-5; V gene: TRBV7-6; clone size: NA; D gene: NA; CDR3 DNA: TGTGCCAGCAGCTTAGCGACGCAAGAGACCCAGTACTTC; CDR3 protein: CASSLATQETQYF
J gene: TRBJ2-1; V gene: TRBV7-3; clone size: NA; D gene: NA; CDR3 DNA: TGTGCCAGCAGCTTCGCCCAAAGCGATGAGCAGTTCTTC; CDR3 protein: CASSFAQSDEQFF
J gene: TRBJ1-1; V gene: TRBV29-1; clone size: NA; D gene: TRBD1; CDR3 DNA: TGCAGCGTTGAGCTTACAGGGGGCGCAGCTTTCTTT; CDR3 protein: CSVELTGGAAFF
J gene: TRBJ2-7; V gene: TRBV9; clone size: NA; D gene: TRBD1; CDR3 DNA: TGTGCCAGCAGCGTGGGGACAGGGATAGGCTCTAGCGCGGCCTACGAGCAGTACTTC; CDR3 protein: CASSVGTGIGSSAAYEQYF
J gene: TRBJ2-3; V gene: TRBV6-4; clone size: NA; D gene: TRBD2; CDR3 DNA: TGTGCCAGCAGTGAGGGCCTAGCGGGGGATACGCAGTATTTT; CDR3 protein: CASSEGLAGDTQYF
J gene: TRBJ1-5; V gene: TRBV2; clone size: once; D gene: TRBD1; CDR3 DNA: TGTGCCAGCAGTGATGTACAGGGGGATAGCAATCAGCCCCAGCATTTT; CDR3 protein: CASSDVQGDSNQPQHF
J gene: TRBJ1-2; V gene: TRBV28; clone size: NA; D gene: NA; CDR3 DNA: TGTGCCAGCAGTCCGGGCGGAAGGGCCTATGGCTACACCTTC; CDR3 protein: CASSPGGRAYGYTF
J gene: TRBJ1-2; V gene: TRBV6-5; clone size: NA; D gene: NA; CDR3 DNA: TGTGCCAGCAGTTACTCGACACAGGGTTCTTTTGGCTACACCTTC; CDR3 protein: CASSYSTQGSFGYTF
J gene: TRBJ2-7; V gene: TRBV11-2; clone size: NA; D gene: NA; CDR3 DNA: TGTGCCAGCAGCCTGGGACACCACACCTACGAGCAGTACTTC; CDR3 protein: CASSLGHHTYEQYF
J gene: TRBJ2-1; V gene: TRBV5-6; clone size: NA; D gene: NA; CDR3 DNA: TGTGCCAGCAGACACGGGAGCCCCTACAATGAGCAGTTCTTC; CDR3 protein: CASRHGSPYNEQFF
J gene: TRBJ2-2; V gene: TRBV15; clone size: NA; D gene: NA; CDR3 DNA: TGTGCCACCAGCAGGAGTATCGCCGGTCGGGGGGCGAGCACCGGGGAGCTGTTTTTT; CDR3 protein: CATSRSIAGRGASTGELFF
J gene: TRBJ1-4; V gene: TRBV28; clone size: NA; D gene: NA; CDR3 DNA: TGTGCCAGCAGTTTTTTAGGACTAACTAATGAAAAACTGTTTTTT; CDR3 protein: CASSFLGLTNEKLFF
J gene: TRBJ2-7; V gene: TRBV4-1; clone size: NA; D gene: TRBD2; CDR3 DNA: TGCGCCAGCAGCCGCGCTAGCGGGAGCCAATGGTACGAGCAGTACTTC; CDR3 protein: CASSRASGSQWYEQYF
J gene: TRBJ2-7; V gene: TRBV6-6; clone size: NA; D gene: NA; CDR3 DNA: TGTGCCAGCAGTTACTCTTCACAGGGCTACGAGCAGTACTTC; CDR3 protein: CASSYSSQGYEQYF
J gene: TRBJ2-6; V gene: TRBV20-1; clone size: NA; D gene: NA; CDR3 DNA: TGCAGTGTCTCTGGGGCCAACGTCCTGACTTTC; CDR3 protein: CSVSGANVLTF
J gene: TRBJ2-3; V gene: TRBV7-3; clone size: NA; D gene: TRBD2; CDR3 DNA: TGTGCCAGCAGCCTACGGGGGGGACTCCGCACAGATACGCAGTATTTT; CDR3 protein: CASSLRGGLRTDTQYF
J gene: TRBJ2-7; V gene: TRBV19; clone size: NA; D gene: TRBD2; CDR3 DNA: TGTGCCAGTAGTTCGACAACCGCCCCCGGGGGGGAGCAGTACTTC; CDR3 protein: CASSSTTAPGGEQYF
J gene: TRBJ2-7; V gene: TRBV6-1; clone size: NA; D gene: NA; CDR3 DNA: TGTGCCAGCAGTGATCCGGGACGGAGCTCCTACGAGCAGTACTTC; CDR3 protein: CASSDPGRSSYEQYF
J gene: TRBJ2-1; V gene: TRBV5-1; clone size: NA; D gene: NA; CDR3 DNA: TGCGCCAGCAGCTTAGTGGGAGCCAACAATGAGCAGTTCTTC; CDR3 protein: CASSLVGANNEQFF
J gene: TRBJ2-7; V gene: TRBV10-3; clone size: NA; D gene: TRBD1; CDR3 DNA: TGTGCCATCAGTAAGCCGGGACAGGGCCCTCGGGAGCAGTACTTC; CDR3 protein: CAISKPGQGPREQYF
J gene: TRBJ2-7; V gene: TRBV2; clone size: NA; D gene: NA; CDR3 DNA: TGTGCCAGCAGGATAACCCGGGAGAACTACGAGCAGTACTTC; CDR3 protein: CASRITRENYEQYF
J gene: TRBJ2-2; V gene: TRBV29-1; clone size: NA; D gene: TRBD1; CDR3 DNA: TGCAGCGTGACAGGGGGAGGCTCGAACACCGGGGAGCTGTTTTTT; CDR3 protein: CSVTGGGSNTGELFF
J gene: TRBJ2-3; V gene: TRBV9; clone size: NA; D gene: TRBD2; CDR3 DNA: TGTGCCAGCAGCAGGGGACTAGCGGGACCTAGCACAGATACGCAGTATTTT; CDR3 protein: CASSRGLAGPSTDTQYF
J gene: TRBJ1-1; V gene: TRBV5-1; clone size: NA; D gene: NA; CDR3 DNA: TGCGCCAGCAGCTTGGGACAGAGGAACACTGAAGCTTTCTTT; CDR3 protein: CASSLGQRNTEAFF
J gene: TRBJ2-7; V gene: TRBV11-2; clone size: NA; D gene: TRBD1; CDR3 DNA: TGTGCCAGCAGCTCATTCCGGGACAGTCGTTTCGAGCAGTACTTC; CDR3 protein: CASSSFRDSRFEQYF
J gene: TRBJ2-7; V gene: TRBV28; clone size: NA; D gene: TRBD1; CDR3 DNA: TGTGCCAGCAGTTTACTCTCCGACCATAGGGACAGCACCTACGAGCAGTACTTC; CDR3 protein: CASSLLSDHRDSTYEQYF
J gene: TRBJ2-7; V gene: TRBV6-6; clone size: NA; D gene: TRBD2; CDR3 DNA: TGTGCCAGCAGTTACCCGGCGACTAGCGGGACTTACGAGCAGTACTTC; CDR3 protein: CASSYPATSGTYEQYF
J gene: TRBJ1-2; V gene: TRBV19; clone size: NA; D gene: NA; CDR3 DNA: TGTGCCAGTAGTATACCGCCCGGGGGCTACACCTTC; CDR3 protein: CASSIPPGGYTF
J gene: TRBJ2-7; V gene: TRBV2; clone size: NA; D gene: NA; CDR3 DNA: TGTGCCAGCAGTGAGGAGGGGAGGGGGTACGAGCAGTACTTC; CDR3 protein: CASSEEGRGYEQYF
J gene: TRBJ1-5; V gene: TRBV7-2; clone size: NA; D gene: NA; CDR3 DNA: TGTGCCAGCAGCTTAGCATGGGGGAGCAATCAGCCCCAGCATTTT; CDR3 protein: CASSLAWGSNQPQHF
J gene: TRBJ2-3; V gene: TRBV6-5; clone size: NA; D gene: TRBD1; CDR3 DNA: TGTGCCAGCAGTTACACGGGACAGCCAGGCAGGCATACGCAGTATTTT; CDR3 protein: CASSYTGQPGRHTQYF
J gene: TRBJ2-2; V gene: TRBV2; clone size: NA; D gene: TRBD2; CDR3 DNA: TGTGCCAGCAGTGTAGGGAGGGGCACCGGGGAGCTGTTTTTT; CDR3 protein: CASSVGRGTGELFF
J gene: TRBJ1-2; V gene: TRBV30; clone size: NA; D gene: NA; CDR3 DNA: TGTGCCTGGAGGGGGGGCCGATATGGCTACACCTTC; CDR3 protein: CAWRGGRYGYTF
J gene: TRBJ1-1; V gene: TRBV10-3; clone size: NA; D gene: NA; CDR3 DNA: TGTGCCATCAGTGTACTTCGGGTGTTGAACACTGAAGCTTTCTTT; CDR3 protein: CAISVLRVLNTEAFF
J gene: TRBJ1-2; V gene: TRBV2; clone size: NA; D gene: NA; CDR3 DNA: TGTGCCAGCAGGGGGGGGGAAGTCTATGGCTACACCTTC; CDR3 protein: CASRGGEVYGYTF
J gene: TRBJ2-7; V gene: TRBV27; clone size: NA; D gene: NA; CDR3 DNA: TGTGCCAGCAGTTTTTCGGGCTACGAGCAGTACTTC; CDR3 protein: CASSFSGYEQYF
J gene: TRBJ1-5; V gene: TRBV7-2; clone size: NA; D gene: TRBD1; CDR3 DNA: TGTGCCAGCAGCTTAGCCCTGCGGGACAGGGGGTTCAATCAGCCCCAGCATTTT; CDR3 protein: CASSLALRDRGFNQPQHF
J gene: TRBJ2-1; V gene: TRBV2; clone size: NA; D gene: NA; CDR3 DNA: TGTGCCAGCAGTGAATGGCGGGACAATGAGCAGTTCTTC; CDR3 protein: CASSEWRDNEQFF
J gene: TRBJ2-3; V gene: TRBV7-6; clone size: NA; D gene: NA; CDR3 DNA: TGTGCCAGCAGCTTAGTGGCGGAGAGCTACACAGATACGCAGTATTTT; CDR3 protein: CASSLVAESYTDTQYF